The rows below give T cell receptor beta chains drawn from one sample of a study of cytomegalovirus exposure and HLA in healthy donors. The method was immunoSEQ multiplex PCR; TCRdb's version includes in-frame clones alone and lacks a portion of them. The table records about 160,000 clones, roughly 80% of them present only once. Material: PBMCs. The receptors were gathered from a man younger than 35 in good health and CMV-seronegative. Both conserved end residues are trimmed from each CDR3.

v_call	j_call	cdr3_aa
TRBV6-6	TRBJ2-7	ASRWDRTSSYEQY
TRBV5-1	TRBJ2-7	ASSGTSGRGSSYEQY
TRBV27	TRBJ2-5	ASSSERLETQY
TRBV10-3	TRBJ2-7	AISDPSKGGGEQY
TRBV4-1	TRBJ1-4	ASSPGQGANEKLF
TRBV15	TRBJ1-4	ATSRDLYRGLTNEKLF
TRBV7-8	TRBJ2-7	ASSLAASSYEQY
TRBV6-4	TRBJ2-7	ASSDPVSYEQY
TRBV28	TRBJ1-6	ASSITFPLH
TRBV19	TRBJ1-2	ASSADRGFHGYT
TRBV4-1	TRBJ2-6	ASSQGRGLSGANVLT
TRBV21-1	TRBJ2-7	ASSNPSGRAYEQY
TRBV7-9	TRBJ2-3	ASSVLRGDTDTQY
TRBV5-1	TRBJ1-5	ASSLGQNSNQPQH
TRBV9	TRBJ2-1	ASSVGGLGEQF
TRBV2	TRBJ1-1	ASSAPGGVTEAF
TRBV6-6	TRBJ1-5	ASSYSALVRNQPQH
TRBV10-3	TRBJ2-7	ATEREGNEQY
TRBV2	TRBJ2-2	ACHSGSNTGELF
TRBV14	TRBJ2-3	ASSWDSLTDTQY
TRBV4-3	TRBJ2-1	ASSQEITGSYNEQF
TRBV9	TRBJ2-7	ASSGHSYEQY
TRBV6-5	TRBJ1-1	ASSTRNVEAF
TRBV30	TRBJ1-1	AWTNGGGGTEAF
TRBV5-6	TRBJ2-2	ASSPAWGQSTGELF
TRBV7-9	TRBJ1-5	ASSFGVKEAQH
TRBV19	TRBJ2-5	ASSAGETQY
TRBV7-2	TRBJ2-7	ASSFTGSSYEQY
TRBV18	TRBJ1-1	ASSPGLNTEAF
TRBV10-2	.	ASSGDRSEQY
TRBV5-1	TRBJ2-2	ASSLSGSRLGELF
TRBV19	TRBJ1-5	ASTRRGNQPQH
TRBV7-9	TRBJ1-1	ASSRTDMNTEAF